This record concerns one T cell receptor (beta chain) sequence. Its antigen remains unknown. The assay was immunoSEQ multiplex PCR, and TCRdb's table has in-frame clones only and misses some. This table has 45,000 or so clones, 82% appearing once. The data were taken from a study of OX40 agonist ivuxolimab in advanced cancers. Study information: With ivuxolimab, an agonistic anti-OX40 (CD134) antibody, patients were treated. In three patients, partial responses were observed, one with hepatocellular carcinoma and two with cutaneous melanoma.

There are 15 residues in the CDR3. V lost 4 bases, J lost 7 bases, and 17 bases lay in between. Per the germline V gene, CDR1 is MGHRA and CDR2 is YSYEKL. Study-wide results and caveats: Determination of antigen specificity was not performed for the expanded peripheral T cells. In the 0.1 to 3.0 mg/kg range, CD4+ and CD8+ blood T cells had expanded clonally by week 6.

This clonotype originated in an adult with an advanced solid tumor such as melanoma, head and neck, liver or kidney cancer. Sequenced here: CD4+ or CD8+ T cells sorted from blood, sampled in a trial of the OX40 agonist ivuxolimab. This chain links TRBV4-1 with TRBJ1-5; perhaps TRBD1 as D (6 bases). Here the CDR3 reads CASSPSPGARQPQHF. The CDR3 DNA reads as TGCGCCAGCAGCCCTTCCCCAGGGGCGCGACAGCCCCAGCATTTT.